This T cell receptor (beta chain) was documented in a study of cytomegalovirus exposure and HLA in healthy donors. Of note for this clone: What it binds is unknown.

CDR1 and CDR2 from the germline V gene are GTSNPN and SVGIG (reference sequence). Losses at the gene ends were 3 bases for V and 6 bases for J; bases not matched to a gene: 16. CDR3 length: 16 residues. Study-wide results and limits: In a later analysis, 16,951 TCR beta sequences were associated with HLA alleles at 0.05 false discovery rate. Later analysis suggested links between common viral pathogens and several top significant clusters.

Use of 60 Vbeta and 13 Jbeta primers characterized the PCR. The repertoire was sequenced with immunoSEQ multiplex PCR; TCRdb's copy has only in-frame clones and lacks some. The table has around 150,000 clones, roughly 79% seen once. The V and J genes are TRBV30 and TRBJ1-2, with 7 bases matching TRBD1. The TCR was taken from a male donor in good health and CMV-seropositive. Material: PBMCs. In DNA, the CDR3 is TGTGCCTGGAGCGGGGACAGACCAAGCTCCCTCCATGGCTACACCTTC. It is translated as CAWSGDRPSSLHGYTF.